A selection of T cell receptor beta chains follows, all from one sample in a study of CD8 T cells in Susac syndrome. From the immunoSEQ multiplex PCR reads, TCRdb called clonotypes with MiXCR, one entry per CDR3 protein. Of 210,000 or so distinct CDR3 sequences detected, more than 85% appear once; the ten largest clones hold over 0.1%. The specimen sequenced was CD8+ T cells from PBMCs. These receptors originate from a human donor with multiple sclerosis. Each CDR3 is given with its conserved first and last residue. A D gene is named only where the DNA matches it firmly. Some rows have no size entry. The others give once, few or many, or a class for an expanded clone.

J	V	D	size	CDR3	DNA
TRBJ2-1	TRBV5-6	-	-	CASSLAENEQFF	TGTGCCAGCAGCTTGGCCGAGAATGAGCAGTTCTTC
TRBJ2-1	TRBV15	-	-	CATSRVNNEQFF	TGTGCCACCAGCAGGGTGAACAATGAGCAGTTCTTC
TRBJ2-7	TRBV7-9	TRBD1	-	CASSPGQGASYEQYF	TGTGCCAGCAGCCCAGGACAGGGGGCTTCCTACGAGCAGTACTTC
TRBJ2-3	TRBV6-2/TRBV6-3	TRBD2	-	CASRAGLELDTQYF	TGTGCCAGCAGAGCGGGACTAGAATTAGATACGCAGTATTTT
TRBJ1-5	TRBV23-1	-	-	CASRLRGIVGGPQHF	TGCGCCAGCCGCCTGCGGGGAATAGTAGGTGGGCCCCAGCATTTT
TRBJ1-1	TRBV6-5	TRBD1	-	CASSRWTGSTEAFF	TGTGCCAGCAGTCGCTGGACAGGCTCCACTGAAGCTTTCTTT
TRBJ1-3	TRBV19	-	-	CASSIRVGNTIYF	TGTGCCAGTAGTATACGCGTTGGAAACACCATATATTTT
TRBJ1-2	TRBV29-1	-	-	CSVEAGRYGYTF	TGCAGCGTTGAGGCAGGACGCTATGGCTACACCTTC
TRBJ2-7	TRBV3-1	TRBD2	once	CASSQEVAGHYEQYF	TGTGCCAGCAGCCAAGAAGTAGCGGGACATTACGAGCAGTACTTC
TRBJ2-3	TRBV3-1	-	-	CASSQDQGGASTDTQYF	TGTGCCAGCAGCCAAGATCAGGGGGGGGCGAGCACAGATACGCAGTATTTT
TRBJ2-1	TRBV4-1	TRBD2	-	CASSQDALAVNEQFF	TGCGCCAGCAGCCAAGACGCCCTAGCGGTCAATGAGCAGTTCTTC
TRBJ1-5	TRBV5-8	-	-	CASSSPVTDYNQPQHF	TGTGCCAGCAGCTCCCCCGTTACAGACTACAATCAGCCCCAGCATTTT
TRBJ2-1	TRBV7-9	TRBD2	-	CASSFVEREFYNEQFF	TGTGCCAGCAGCTTCGTTGAGCGGGAGTTCTACAATGAGCAGTTCTTC
TRBJ2-7	TRBV20-1	-	-	CSAGGRYSYEQYF	TGCAGTGCCGGGGGACGGTACTCCTACGAGCAGTACTTC